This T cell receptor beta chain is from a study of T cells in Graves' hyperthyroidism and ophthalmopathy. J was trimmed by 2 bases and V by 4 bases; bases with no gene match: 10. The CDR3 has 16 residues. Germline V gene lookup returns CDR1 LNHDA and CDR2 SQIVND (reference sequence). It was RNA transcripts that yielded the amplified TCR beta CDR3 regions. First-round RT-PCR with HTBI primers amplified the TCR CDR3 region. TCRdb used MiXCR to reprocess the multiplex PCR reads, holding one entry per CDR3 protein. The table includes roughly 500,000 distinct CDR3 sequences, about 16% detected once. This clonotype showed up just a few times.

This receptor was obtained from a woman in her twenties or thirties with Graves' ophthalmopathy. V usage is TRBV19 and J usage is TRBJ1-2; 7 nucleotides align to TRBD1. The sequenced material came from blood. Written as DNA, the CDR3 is TGTGCCAGTAGTAAGCTACAGGGGCGGAACAACTATGGCTACACCTTC. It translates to CASSKLQGRNNYGYTF. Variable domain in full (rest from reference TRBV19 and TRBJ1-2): DGGITQSPKYLFRKEGQNVTLSCEQNLNHDAMYWYRQDPGQGLRLIYYSQIVNDFQKGDIAEGYSVSREKKESFPLTVTSAQKNPTAFYLCASSKLQGRNNYGYTFGSGTRLTVV.